The present entry profiles one T cell receptor beta chain with its context. This specimen comes from a study of T cell changes during pregnancy in multiple sclerosis. The method was immunoSEQ multiplex PCR; TCRdb's version includes in-frame clones alone and lacks a portion of them. The data show roughly 64,000 clones, roughly 93% seen once. V was pared by 7 bases and J by 4 bases, with 6 bases of the junction left unmatched. CDR3 length: 13 residues. Germline V gene lookup returns CDR1 LGHNT and CDR2 FRNRAP. The sequencing here drew on peripheral blood, taken in the second trimester of pregnancy. The chain couples TRBV12-5 to TRBJ2-7; 8 bases map to TRBD2. The sequence was obtained from a female donor with multiple sclerosis, enrolled in a pregnancy study. CDR3 DNA sequence: TGTGCTAGTGCCCCCGGGGGGGAGTACGAGCAGTACTTC. This translates into CASAPGGEYEQYF.